Listed here are 2 T cell receptor beta chains from one sample, sequenced in a study of T cells in Graves' hyperthyroidism and ophthalmopathy. From RNA transcripts, TCR beta CDR3 regions were amplified. The HTBI primer set was used in a first-round RT-PCR of the TCR CDR3. TCRdb processed the multiplex PCR reads anew with MiXCR; each CDR3 protein has one entry. This sample has a few hundred thousand distinct CDR3 sequences, with 46% found just once. The material sequenced was peripheral blood or thyroid tissue (not recorded which). All receptors derive from an adult woman with Graves' disease, either hyperthyroidism or ophthalmopathy (not recorded which).

This clonotype was detected many times. The chain links TRBV7-3 to TRBJ2-7, with 12 bases aligning to TRBD2. The germline V gene encodes CDR1 SGHTA and CDR2 FQGTGA. The V and J ends lost 3 bases and 1 base, in that order; junction bases with no gene match: 1. The CDR3 has 15 residues. Here the CDR3 reads CASSLTSGSSYEQYF. The CDR3, as DNA: TGTGCCAGCAGCTTGACTAGCGGGAGTTCCTACGAGCAGTACTTC.

This clonotype was seen ten or more times. V usage is TRBV7-3 and J usage is TRBJ2-2; 7 bases line up with TRBD2. Germline CDR1 SGHTA, CDR2 FQGTGA. V lost 6 bases, J lost 4 bases, and 2 bases stayed unmatched. The CDR3 consists of 13 residues. In DNA, the CDR3 is TGTGCCAGCAGGACGGGGGGCACCGGGGAGCTGTTTTTT. It translates to CASRTGGTGELFF.